This section outlines one TCR beta chain sequence together with its context. Antigen: not known. These data belong to a study of cytomegalovirus exposure and HLA in healthy donors. Points from the study as a whole: Most likely, a cluster of highly shared sequence variants arose as a sequencing artifact.

In the PCR, 60 Vbeta and 13 Jbeta primers were used. The method was immunoSEQ multiplex PCR; TCRdb's version includes in-frame clones alone and lacks a portion of them. The top ten clones hold about 1.6% of a sample with 170,000 or so clones, around four fifths of them seen once. This clonotype was obtained from a man aged 50 to 60 in good health and CMV-seronegative. Material: PBMCs.

CDR3 loop: CAWSVMGAQPQHF. As DNA, the CDR3 is TGTGCCTGGAGTGTTATGGGGGCCCAGCCCCAGCATTTT. V usage is TRBV30 and J usage is TRBJ1-5; possible D gene TRBD1, 6 bases. Trimming cost V 0 bases and J 7 bases, with 10 bases left between them. Germline CDR1 GTSNPN, CDR2 SVGIG (reference sequence). This CDR3 contains 13 residues.